The text below deals with one T cell receptor beta chain. Its antigen is currently not known. No base-level quality is on record; no much larger clone is a single base apart. TCR CDR3 regions were amplified from genomic DNA by multiplex PCR using the deep immunoSEQ assay. Genomic DNA extracted from each cell subset was distributed evenly over all wells of several immunoSEQ 96-well plates, and each plate served as one replicate. For sorted subsets, around 200 ng genomic DNA, equal to tens of thousands of T cell genomes, was loaded into each replicate PCR. Purified libraries were quantified with a Qubit 3.0 fluorometer, sized on a Bioanalyzer 2100, and re-quantified with the KAPA Library Quantification kit. Every immunoSEQ 96-well plate was sequenced on a separate single-read 150-cycle Illumina NextSeq 550 flow cell. In the original analysis: Because the immunoSEQ output held only junctional sequences and lacked quality scores, the filtering could not match the filtering applied to full-length reads. Sequences were annotated with PyIR, a Python wrapper for IgBLAST v1.9, and V/J genes and CDR3 were assigned using IMGT germline references. Reads were filtered out if the reads had weak V/J assignments (E-value above 1e-6), no CDR3, stop codons, out-of-frame junctions, or ambiguous translated residues. V3J clonotypes were defined by identical inferred V gene, J gene, and CDR3 amino acid sequence. Percentage overlap between repertoires was calculated by dividing the number of shared unique clonotypes by the size of the smaller repertoire. Repertoire richness was assessed with RTK rarefaction, the Chao1 estimator, and Recon v2.1 estimates of unobserved clonotypes. For all TCRbeta clonotypes obtained by the gDNA method from four donors, generation probabilities were computed with OLGA. Entries here come from immuneACCESS through TCRdb and include only in-frame sequences with V and J called. Some clones fail to appear in such tables; in the studies checked, an unresolved V gene covers under half of the shortfall, and the cause of the remainder is unknown. V, J and clone size reflect that table, while D and trimming were determined from the DNA. Recorded for this sample are some 2,000,000 clones; 85% to 95% of them occurred a single time. The ten largest make up 0.1% to 0.15% of the sample.

The sample originates from a study of shared clonotypes between healthy human individuals (TCRdb year 2020). Notes on the research overall: A few men and two women, aged 18 to 49 years, made up the cohort. For each donor, three plates each were used for CD4 naive and CD4 memory, two plates were used for CD8 naive, and one plate was used for CD8 memory. Blood TCR repertoires of four to six healthy adults were deeply sequenced to estimate repertoire size and the extent of clonotype sharing between individuals. To increase sequencing depth and limit assay-specific biases, different laboratories used diverse techniques to prepare libraries and sequence TCR repertoires. Leukapheresis yielded between about 0.85 and 9 billion PBMCs per donor.

The full study reports these points: Incomplete sequencing was indicated by rarefaction of sorted-subset datasets, despite the large sequencing depth. Across a handful of donors, roughly 5.4% of naive CD4, 3% to 3.5% of naive CD8, 2% to 2.5% of memory CD4, and approximately 0.4% of memory CD8 clonotypes were shared. Clonotypes shared by all four sorted-subset donors showed higher generation probabilities than non-shared clonotypes. Because the study included only a small number of donors, the genetic and exposure-history diversity represented was limited. Pairwise subsampling indicated that sequencing depth was expected to affect the degree of clonotype sharing among donors. Only blood was sampled, and tissue TCR repertoires likely differ from those in blood. Larger estimated clonotype richness was generally found for naive subsets than for memory subsets.

The donors were healthy, HIV-negative adults who had no recently reported acute infections or vaccinations. Every donor was a Caucasian adult residing in Nashville, Tennessee, USA. CD4+ T cells were enriched through magnetic negative selection, after which naive cells were positively selected on CD45RA and the remaining negative fraction served as the memory subset. Blood was collected by leukapheresis, and PBMCs were isolated by Ficoll-Histopaque density gradient centrifugation and then cryopreserved in liquid nitrogen vapor phase. Purity and quantity of every magnetically sorted T cell population were checked by analytical flow cytometry. Each sorted fraction had its genomic DNA isolated and then quantified by UV absorbance on a Nanodrop 2000c. Looking up the germline V gene yields CDR1 LGHNT and CDR2 FRNRAP. V lost 2 bases and J lost 4 bases; the stretch between them is 24 bases long. The CDR3 starts with the cysteine, ends with the phenylalanine, and has 18 residues. Solely the CDR3 DNA is kept, with 54 bases framed from the first base.

This clonotype originated in a man aged 18 to 35 in good health. The sample was naive CD4+ T cells sorted from blood. The sample's cell subset or site, from its label and the paper: CD45RA+ positively selected. Recombination joined TRBV12-5 with TRBJ2-7; TRBD1 is a weak D gene call, 6 bases matching. This receptor has the CDR3 CASGLYLETEGVGYEQYF. The DNA is as follows: TGTGCTAGTGGTTTGTATTTGGAGACAGAGGGGGTAGGGTACGAGCAGTACTTC. The full variable domain, with segments outside the CDR3 supplied by the reference TRBV12-5 and TRBJ2-7 proteins, appears as DARVTQTPRHKVTEMGQEVTMRCQPILGHNTVFWYRQTMMQGLELLAYFRNRAPLDDSGMPKDRFSAEMPDATLATLKIQPSEPRDSAVYFCASGLYLETEGVGYEQYFGPGTRLTVT.